The next 19 T cell receptor beta chains were all read from a single sample in a study of T cell responses to AZD1222 COVID-19 vaccine. Clones were sequenced by immunoSEQ multiplex PCR, and TCRdb holds only the in-frame ones, with some missing. The sample records about 97,000 clones, around nine tenths being singletons. This specimen was peripheral blood, taken on day 0 of AZD1222 vaccination. These receptors came from an adult in good health.

The rearrangement uses TRBV18 and TRBJ1-2; D not resolved. Per germline, CDR1 KGHSH and CDR2 LQKENI. V was shortened by 2 bases and J by 7 bases, with 11 bases between the two germline ends. This CDR3 is built from 13 residues. The CDR3 DNA reads as TGTGCCAGCTCACCAAAAGGGTTCGCTGGCTACACCTTC. Its protein is CASSPKGFAGYTF.

The rearrangement links TRBV30 to TRBJ2-1, with 12 bases matching TRBD2. The germline V gene encodes CDR1 GTSNPN and CDR2 SVGIG (reference sequence). The CDR3 is 12 residues long. CDR3 nucleotides: TGTGCAACTAGCGGGGGGATCAGAGAGCAGTTCTTC. Residues: CATSGGIREQFF.

The chain carries TRBV4-1 and TRBJ1-2; D is ambiguous. Germline V gives CDR1 MGHRA, CDR2 YSYEKL. V lost 3 bases and J lost 0, with 14 bases in between. This CDR3 region has 16 residues. This CDR3 reads CASSQERQLANYGYTF. DNA for the CDR3: TGCGCCAGCAGCCAGGAGAGGCAGTTAGCTAACTATGGCTACACCTTC.

The V and J genes are TRBV24-1 and TRBJ2-7, with TRBD1 as a possible D gene (8 bases). V was pared by 4 bases and J by 2 bases, with 17 bases between. Germline lookup yields CDR1 KGHDR and CDR2 SFDVKD. The CDR3 consists of 16 residues. The CDR3 sequence: CATSDPRGDRPYEQYF. The CDR3 region has the DNA TGTGCCACCAGTGACCCCCGGGGGGACAGGCCCTACGAGCAGTACTTC.

The chain couples TRBV20-1 to TRBJ1-2; possible D gene TRBD1, 5 bases. The CDR3 totals 15 residues. The germline V gene encodes CDR1 DFQATT and CDR2 SNEGSKA (reference sequence). The V end lost 3 bases, the J end lost 0 bases, and 14 bases lay between the germline ends. CDR3 in amino acids: CSASGGGEANYGYTF. In DNA, the CDR3 is TGCAGTGCTAGTGGGGGAGGGGAGGCTAACTATGGCTACACCTTC.

The chain uses TRBV5-1 and TRBJ2-5; the D gene is possibly TRBD2 (6 bases). Germline CDR1 is SGHRS and CDR2 is YFSETQ. Deletions cut 4 bases from V and 4 bases from J, with 14 bases between. The CDR3 totals 14 residues. The DNA of the CDR3 is TGCGCCAGCAGCCCCCGCCGGGGAGGAGAGACCCAGTACTTC. Translated, it gives CASSPRRGGETQYF.

The V and J genes are TRBV11-3 and TRBJ2-5; 13 nucleotides line up with TRBD2. The CDR3 has 18 amino acids. Germline V gene sequence: CDR1 SGHNT, CDR2 YENEEA. V was clipped by 2 bases and J by 4 bases; unmatched bases: 10. CDR3 loop: CASSLKRLAGGLGETQYF. The DNA for the CDR3 is TGTGCCAGCAGCTTAAAGAGACTAGCGGGGGGCCTGGGAGAGACCCAGTACTTC.

The chain couples TRBV29-1 to TRBJ2-7; TRBD1 might be the D (6 bases). The ends were cut back, 4 bases at V and 2 bases at J, with 9 bases in the middle. Germline lookup yields CDR1 SQVTM and CDR2 ANQGSEA. The CDR3 totals 12 residues. This CDR3 is CSVGQATYEQYF. The CDR3 DNA follows: TGCAGCGTTGGACAGGCCACCTACGAGCAGTACTTC.

This chain joins TRBV19 and TRBJ1-6; D possibly corresponds to TRBD1 (5 bases). From germline, CDR1 is LNHDA and CDR2 SQIVND (reference sequence). Trimming took off 3 bases at V and 0 bases at J, with 12 bases between the two ends. The CDR3 covers 17 residues. The CDR3 DNA reads as TGTGCCAGTAGTATCTTCCAGGGAAGCTCCTATAATTCACCCCTCCACTTT. Amino acids: CASSIFQGSSYNSPLHF.

J is TRBJ2-7 and V is TRBV6-6, with D possibly TRBD1 on 5 matching bases. V lost 7 bases and J lost 3, with 10 bases in between. The CDR3 runs to 12 residues. Germline V lookup: CDR1 MNHNY, CDR2 SVGAGI (reference sequence). The CDR3 DNA reads as TGTGCCAGCAAGGGGCAGGGCTACGAGCAGTACTTC. Its translation: CASKGQGYEQYF.

The chain is built from TRBV19 and TRBJ1-1; the D gene is possibly TRBD1 (5 bases). CDR1 is LNHDA, CDR2 SQIVND, per germline (reference sequence). V gave up 2 bases and J gave up 4 bases, with 11 bases separating them. The CDR3 runs to 14 residues. CDR3 nucleotides: TGTGCCAGTAGTATAATTGGGGGGGTCACTGAAGCTTTCTTT. This encodes CASSIIGGVTEAFF.

The chain is built from TRBV6-6 and TRBJ2-1; 8 bases map to TRBD2. Germline lookup yields CDR1 MNHNY and CDR2 SVGAGI (reference sequence). The CDR3 runs 14 residues. V lost 4 bases and J lost 8; bases outside the gene matches: 7. The CDR3 loop is CASSSRGGEDEQFF. The CDR3 DNA sequence: TGTGCCAGCAGTTCCCGGGGGGGGGAGGATGAGCAGTTCTTC.

V and J are TRBV11-1 and TRBJ2-1; D is uncertain. V lost 7 bases to trimming and J lost 7 bases, with 11 bases between them. The CDR3 consists of 12 residues. CDR1 SGHAT and CDR2 FQDESV come from the germline V gene (reference sequence). This CDR3 is CASTYSRNEQFF. The CDR3, as DNA: TGTGCCAGCACCTATAGTCGAAATGAGCAGTTCTTC.

The J gene is TRBJ2-7, the V gene TRBV11-1, with D hard to call. Germline V gene lookup returns CDR1 SGHAT and CDR2 FQDESV (reference sequence). CDR3 length equals 16 residues. The V and J ends lost 5 bases and 2 bases respectively, with 19 bases between them. The CDR3 bases are TGTGCCAGCAGCCTAGGGTCAGGCTGGCAGACCTACGAGCAGTACTTC. Its protein is CASSLGSGWQTYEQYF.

This clone turned up a few times. The chain has TRBV2 and TRBJ1-4; D is undetermined. CDR3 length: 15 residues. Germline assignment: CDR1 SNHLY and CDR2 FYNNEI. Trimming removed 5 bases at V and 3 bases at J, with 13 bases between. The CDR3 region is CASSLRTAANEKLFF. In DNA form, the CDR3 reads TGTGCCAGCAGTCTGAGGACCGCGGCTAATGAAAAACTGTTTTTT.

Concerning this clone itself: At one end the junction does not follow the germline gene, possibly because of a read error. The rearrangement links TRBV7-7 to TRBJ2-5, with D possibly matching TRBD1 (6 bases). Germline loops: CDR1 SSHAT, CDR2 FNYEAQ (reference sequence). This CDR3 is 15 amino acids long. CDR3 loop: CASSLAYGQQETQYF. The CDR3 bases are TGTGCTAGCAGCTTAGCATACGGACAGCAAGAGACCCAGTACTTC.

The J gene is TRBJ1-2, the V gene TRBV7-9; tentatively, D is TRBD1 (5 bases). CDR3 length: 13 residues. Germline lookup yields CDR1 SEHNR and CDR2 FQNEAQ (reference sequence). V dropped 5 bases and J dropped 4 bases, with 11 bases sitting between them. The CDR3 loop is CASSPRAPYGYTF. The DNA for the CDR3 is TGTGCCAGCAGCCCCAGGGCACCCTATGGCTACACCTTC. The whole variable domain, filled in from reference TRBV7-9 and TRBJ1-2, reads DTGVSQNPRHKITKRGQNVTFRCDPISEHNRLYWYRQTLGQGPEFLTYFQNEAQLEKSRLLSDRFSAERPKGSFSTLEIQRTEQGDSAMYLCASSPRAPYGYTFGSGTRLTVV.

The rearrangement uses TRBV11-3 and TRBJ1-1; D uncertain. Trimming removed 7 bases at V and 0 bases at J, with 9 bases between. Germline lookup yields CDR1 SGHNT and CDR2 YENEEA. The CDR3 spans 13 residues. The CDR3 DNA is TGTGCCAGCACCCCCATTATGAACACTGAAGCTTTCTTT. This gives the protein CASTPIMNTEAFF.

This rearrangement joins TRBV3-1 (or the pseudogene TRBV3-2) to TRBJ2-7, with TRBD1 identical over 10 bases. The germline CDR1 and CDR2 sequences are LGHDT and YNNKEL (reference sequence). Germline trimming cut 3 bases from V and 0 bases from J; bases unmatched to any gene: 2. There are 15 residues in the CDR3. CDR3 sequence: CASSQDRGNSYEQYF. CDR3 nucleotides: TGTGCCAGCAGCCAGGACAGGGGGAACTCCTACGAGCAGTACTTC.